This T cell receptor (beta chain) was captured by sequencing in a study of blood T cell repertoires in COVID-19. About the research overall: Sources were T cells, B-cell-depleted T cells, or PBMCs; the material itself was cDNA or gDNA.

Germline-derived CDR1 and CDR2 are KGHSH and LQKENI. The V and J ends lost 3 bases and 5 bases respectively, with 17 bases between them. CDR3 length: 15 residues. Per the original data handling: It was from reference gene primer amplification that nucleated cell counts were estimated. The assay was immunoSEQ multiplex PCR, and TCRdb's table has in-frame clones only and misses some. The V and J calls and clone size come from that table; D and trimming were worked out from the DNA. The table has under 150,000 clones, roughly four fifths seen once; the top ten hold less than 15%. Sequencing used peripheral blood. The V call is TRBV18, the J call TRBJ2-7, with D possibly matching TRBD2 (5 bases). The TCR comes from an older man with acute or convalescent COVID-19. The CDR3 region is CASSPTRQEGNEQYF. CDR3 DNA: TGTGCCAGCTCACCCACGAGACAAGAGGGCAACGAGCAGTACTTC. The entire variable domain, with the rest obtained from reference TRBV18 and TRBJ2-7, is as follows: NAGVMQNPRHLVRRRGQEARLRCSPMKGHSHVYWYRQLPEEGLKFMVYLQKENIIDESGMPKERFSAEFPKEGPSILRIQQVVRGDSAAYFCASSPTRQEGNEQYFGPGTRLTVT.